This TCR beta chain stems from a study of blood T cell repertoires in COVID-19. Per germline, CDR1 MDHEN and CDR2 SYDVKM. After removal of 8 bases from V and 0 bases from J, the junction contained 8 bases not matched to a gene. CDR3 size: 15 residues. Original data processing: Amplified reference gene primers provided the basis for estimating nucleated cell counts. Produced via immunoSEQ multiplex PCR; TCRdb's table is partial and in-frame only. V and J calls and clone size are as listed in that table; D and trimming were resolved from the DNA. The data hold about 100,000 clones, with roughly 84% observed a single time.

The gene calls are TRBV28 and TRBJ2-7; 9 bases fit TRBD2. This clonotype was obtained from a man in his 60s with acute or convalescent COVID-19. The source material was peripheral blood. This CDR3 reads CASHSPSGDSYEQYF. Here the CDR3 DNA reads TGTGCCAGCCATAGTCCTAGCGGGGACTCCTACGAGCAGTACTTC.